One T cell receptor (beta chain) is described in this entry. Its antigen remains unknown. This sample stems from a study of cytomegalovirus exposure and HLA in healthy donors. Overall study: For the 300 to 400 genotyped donors, 81% fell within the Caucasian-associated ancestry cluster.

This CDR3 is 15 amino acids long. After removal of 2 bases from V and 7 bases from J, the junction contained 8 bases not matched to a gene. Looked up from germline, CDR1 is SGHRS and CDR2 is YFSETQ. Amplification used 60 Vbeta primers and 13 Jbeta primers. The data were produced by immunoSEQ multiplex PCR, yet TCRdb's version contains in-frame clones alone and is incomplete. Among 90,000 to 100,000 clones, more than 70% were seen once, and the ten largest hold under 20%. Study-level findings and limits: Among the sequence variants, a highly shared cluster was likely an artifact of sequencing.

The origin of this receptor is a woman aged 60-70 years in good health and CMV-seropositive. The sample taken for sequencing was PBMCs. V and J are TRBV5-1 and TRBJ2-1, with TRBD1 matching 8 bases. CDR3 sequence reads: CASSLRQGMSNEQFF. In DNA form, the CDR3 reads TGCGCCAGCAGCTTAAGACAGGGGATGAGTAATGAGCAGTTCTTC. Combining the CDR3 with reference TRBV5-1 and TRBJ2-1 gives the whole variable domain KAGVTQTPRYLIKTRGQQVTLSCSPISGHRSVSWYQQTPGQGLQFLFEYFSETQRNKGNFPGRFSGRQFSNSRSEMNVSTLELGDSALYLCASSLRQGMSNEQFFGPGTRLTVL.